Included here is one T cell receptor beta chain sequence, with context. The sample originates from a study of shared clonotypes between healthy human individuals. The study drew all its donors from Caucasian adults living in Nashville, Tennessee. In replicate PCRs of sorted subsets, approximately 210 ng DNA, about 29,000 T cell genomes, was used. Generated by immunoSEQ multiplex PCR, the TCRdb table keeps only in-frame clones and is missing some. The repertoire holds millions of clones, with approximately 94% as singletons. The sample taken for sequencing was naive CD4+ T cells sorted from blood. The subset: CD45RA+ positively selected. The receptor's source is a young man in good health.

The CDR3 loop reads CAISPGTGLGGNTIYF. The DNA for the CDR3 is TGTGCCATCAGCCCCGGGACAGGGCTGGGAGGAAACACCATATATTTT. This chain joins TRBV10-3 and TRBJ1-3; TRBD1 agrees at 9 bases. CDR3 length: 16 amino acids. V lost 6 bases, J lost 4 bases, and 10 bases stayed unmatched. From germline, CDR1 is ENHRY and CDR2 SYGVKD.